This T cell receptor beta chain was recovered during a study of T-cell memory formation after mild COVID-19 (TCRdb year 2021). Broadly, across the study: TCR sequence clusters from the two donors were found to be largely donor specific. Longitudinal TCRalpha and TCRbeta repertoire sequencing tracked T-cell clones expanding and contracting after mild COVID-19 in a couple of donors. The cohort was made up of two young adult volunteers, one female and one male, who were previously healthy.

A remark on this clonotype: Its antigen is not yet known. No clone much larger than this one lies a single base away; base qualities are absent.

The instrument was an Illumina NovaSeq 6000. TCRalpha and TCRbeta cDNA libraries were constructed by 5'RACE with constant-segment primers, with sample barcodes and unique molecular identifiers being introduced. Trizol reagent was used to extract RNA from every sample. Amplification of the libraries took two PCR steps, and the second step added a second sample barcode plus Illumina TruSeq adapters. Sequencing of the libraries was done on an Illumina NovaSeq, producing 2 x 150 bp paired-end reads. From the authors' description of their analysis: With migec v1.2.7, reads were demultiplexed and then collapsed into UMI-guided consensus sequences. Using mixcr v2.1.11, the UMI consensuses were aligned to TRA and TRB V and J templates and assembled into clonotypes. A clonotype was counted as expanded or contracted only when both edgeR and NoisET called the clonotype significant, with the noise models trained on biological replicates. For edgeR calls, a false discovery rate-adjusted p below 0.01 and a log2 fold-change threshold of 1 were applied. As an exploratory analysis of dynamics, PCA with hierarchical clustering was applied to max-normalized trajectories of the 1000 most abundant clonotypes. The CD4 or CD8 phenotype of responding clones was assigned using the separately sequenced CD4+ and CD8+ repertoires. Starting from the raw public reads, TCRdb applied fastp trimming at Q25, assembled clones with MiXCR and retained in-frame beta chains. CDR3 protein sequences are deduplicated, and each keeps its most common genes and DNA. What appears here as the V and J calls and clone size reflects TCRdb's work, not the paper's. This sample gives hundreds of thousands of distinct CDR3 sequences in total; around 30% of them show up just once. The top ten constitute roughly 14% of the sample.

PBMCs were isolated by Ficoll-Paque density gradient centrifugation. Its CDR3 holds 14 amino acids, cysteine through phenylalanine. Only the CDR3 DNA stays, 42 bases, in frame from base 1. V lost 6 bases and J lost 7 bases; the stretch between them is 18 bases long. Per the germline V gene, MNHEY is the CDR1 and SVGAGI is the CDR2. What the work shows at the level of the full study, not this receptor alone: Whether the second-wave clones peaking on day 37 were SARS-CoV-2 specific was not confirmed. Clones that contracted from day 15 to 85 showed balanced CD4/CD8 phenotypes, whereas a second wave of clones that expanded from day 15 to 37 leaned towards CD4+. Some responding clones were detected in pre-infection memory, which suggested that pre-existing cross-reactive memory T cells had joined the SARS-CoV-2 response. Contracting CD4+ clones turned up mainly in the CM and EM memory subsets, whereas EMRA was where CD8+ clones were enriched. The study included only two mild cases, and larger cohorts that include severe cases with pre-infection samples were judged to be necessary.

The V and J segments used are TRBV6-5 and TRBJ1-2, and perhaps TRBD1 as D gene, on 5 matching bases. The clonotype originates from an adult woman who had mild COVID-19 (a few samples of this study predate the infection). The sample titles of this study are shuffled in the database, so cell type and time point are left out; the donor was told from shared clones. The sequencing input was PBMCs or a T cell subset sorted from them (not recorded which). The sequence in DNA is TGTGCCAGCAGCCGTTCGGGAGGGGAAGCTGGCTACACCTTC. This yields the protein CASSRSGGEAGYTF.